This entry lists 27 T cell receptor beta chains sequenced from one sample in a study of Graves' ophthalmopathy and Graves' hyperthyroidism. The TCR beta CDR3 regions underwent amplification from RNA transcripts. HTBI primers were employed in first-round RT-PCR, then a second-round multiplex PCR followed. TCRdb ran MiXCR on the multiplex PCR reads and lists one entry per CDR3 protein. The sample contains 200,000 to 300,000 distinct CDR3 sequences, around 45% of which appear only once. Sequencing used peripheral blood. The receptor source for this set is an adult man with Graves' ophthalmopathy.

The DNA of the CDR3 is TGTGCCAGCAGCGGAGGGCAGGGGGCCGACGAGCAGTACTTC. Protein product: CASSGGQGADEQYF. V and J are TRBV9 and TRBJ2-7; TRBD1 matches 8 bases. Germline V gene lookup returns CDR1 SGDLS and CDR2 YYNGEE. CDR3 size: 14 residues. J lost 5 bases, V lost 3 bases, and 7 bases had no gene match.

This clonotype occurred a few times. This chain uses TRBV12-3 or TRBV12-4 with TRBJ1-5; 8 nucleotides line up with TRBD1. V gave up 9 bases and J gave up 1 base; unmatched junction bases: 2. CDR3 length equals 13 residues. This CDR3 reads CASTGGSNQPQHF. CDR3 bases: TGTGCCAGTACAGGGGGAAGCAATCAGCCCCAGCATTTT.

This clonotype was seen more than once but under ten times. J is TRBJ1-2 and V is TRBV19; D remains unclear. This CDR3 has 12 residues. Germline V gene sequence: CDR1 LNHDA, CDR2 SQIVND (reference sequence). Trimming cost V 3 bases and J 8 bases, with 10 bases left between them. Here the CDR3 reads CASSISSEGYTF. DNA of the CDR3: TGTGCCAGTAGTATTTCCTCGGAAGGCTACACCTTC.

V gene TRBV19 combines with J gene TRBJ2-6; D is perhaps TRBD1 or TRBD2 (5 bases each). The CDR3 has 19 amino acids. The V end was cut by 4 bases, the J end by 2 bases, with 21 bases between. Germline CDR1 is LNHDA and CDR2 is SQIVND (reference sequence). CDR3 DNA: TGTGCCAGTAGTACTCCCACTCCGGGACGTTTAGCTGGGGCCAACGTCCTGACTTTC. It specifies CASSTPTPGRLAGANVLTF.

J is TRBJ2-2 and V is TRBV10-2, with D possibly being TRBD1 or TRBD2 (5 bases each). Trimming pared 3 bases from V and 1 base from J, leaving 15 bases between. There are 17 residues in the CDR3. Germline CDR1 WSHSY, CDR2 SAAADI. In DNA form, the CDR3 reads TGCGCCAGCAGTGACCCGGGGAGAGGGGTGAACACCGGGGAGCTGTTTTTT. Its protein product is CASSDPGRGVNTGELFF.

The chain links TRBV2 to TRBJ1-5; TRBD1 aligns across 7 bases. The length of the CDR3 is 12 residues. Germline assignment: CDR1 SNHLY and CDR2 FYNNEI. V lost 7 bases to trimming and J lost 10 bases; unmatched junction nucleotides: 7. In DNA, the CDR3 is TGTGCCAGCACCGGGGACAGTATTCCCCAGCATTTT. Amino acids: CASTGDSIPQHF. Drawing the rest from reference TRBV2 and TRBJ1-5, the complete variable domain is EPEVTQTPSHQVTQMGQEVILRCVPISNHLYFYWYRQILGQKVEFLVSFYNNEISEKSEIFDDQFSVERPDGSNFTLKIRSTKLEDSAMYFCASTGDSIPQHFGDGTRLSIL.

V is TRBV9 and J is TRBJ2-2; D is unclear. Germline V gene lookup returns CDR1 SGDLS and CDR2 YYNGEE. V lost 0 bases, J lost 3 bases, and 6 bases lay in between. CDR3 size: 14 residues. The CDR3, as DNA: TGTGCCAGCAGCGTAGGGGTATACACCGGGGAGCTGTTTTTT. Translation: CASSVGVYTGELFF.

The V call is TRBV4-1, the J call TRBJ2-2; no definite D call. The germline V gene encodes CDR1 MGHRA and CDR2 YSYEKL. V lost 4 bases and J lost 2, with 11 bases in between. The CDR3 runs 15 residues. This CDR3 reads CASSRSADNTGELFF. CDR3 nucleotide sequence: TGCGCCAGCAGCCGTTCGGCAGACAACACCGGGGAGCTGTTTTTT.

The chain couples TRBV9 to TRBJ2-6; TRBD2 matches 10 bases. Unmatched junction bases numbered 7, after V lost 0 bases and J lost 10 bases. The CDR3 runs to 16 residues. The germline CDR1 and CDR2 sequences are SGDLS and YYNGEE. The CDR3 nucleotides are TGTGCCAGCAGCGTAGTACCCCTAGCGGGGGTGAACGTCCTGACTTTC. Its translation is CASSVVPLAGVNVLTF.

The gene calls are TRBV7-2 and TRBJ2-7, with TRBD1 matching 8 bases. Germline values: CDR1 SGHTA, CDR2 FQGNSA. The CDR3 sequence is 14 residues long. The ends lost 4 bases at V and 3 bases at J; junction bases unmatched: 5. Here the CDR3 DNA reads TGTGCCAGCAGCTCCAGGGGGCGCGGCTACGAGCAGTACTTC. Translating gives CASSSRGRGYEQYF.

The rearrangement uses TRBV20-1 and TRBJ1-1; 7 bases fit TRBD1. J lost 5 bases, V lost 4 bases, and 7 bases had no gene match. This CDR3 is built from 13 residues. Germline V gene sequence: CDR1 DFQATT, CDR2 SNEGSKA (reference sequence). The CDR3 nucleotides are TGCAGTGCTACCACGACAGGGAGGACTGAAGCTTTCTTT. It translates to CSATTTGRTEAFF.

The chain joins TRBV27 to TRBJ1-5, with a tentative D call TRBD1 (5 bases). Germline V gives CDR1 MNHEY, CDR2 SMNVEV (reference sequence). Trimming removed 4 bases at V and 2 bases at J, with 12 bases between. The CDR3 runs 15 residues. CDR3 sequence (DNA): TGTGCCAGCAGTTCGCGGTCGACAGGCAATCAGCCCCAGCATTTT. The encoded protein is CASSSRSTGNQPQHF.

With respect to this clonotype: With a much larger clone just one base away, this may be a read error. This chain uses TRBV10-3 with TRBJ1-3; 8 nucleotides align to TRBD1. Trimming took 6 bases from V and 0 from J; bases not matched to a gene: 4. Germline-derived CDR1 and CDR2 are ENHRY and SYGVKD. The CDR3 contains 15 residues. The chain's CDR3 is CAIRGGTGSGNTIYF. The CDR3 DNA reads TGTGCCATCAGAGGCGGGACAGGCTCTGGAAACACCATATATTTT.

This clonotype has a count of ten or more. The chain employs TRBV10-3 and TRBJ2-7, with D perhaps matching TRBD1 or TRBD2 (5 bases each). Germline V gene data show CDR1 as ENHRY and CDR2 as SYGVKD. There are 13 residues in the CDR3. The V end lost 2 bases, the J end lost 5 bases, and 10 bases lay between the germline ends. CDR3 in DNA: TGTGCCATCAGTGAGCCCAGGGACCACGAGCAGTACTTC. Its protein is CAISEPRDHEQYF.

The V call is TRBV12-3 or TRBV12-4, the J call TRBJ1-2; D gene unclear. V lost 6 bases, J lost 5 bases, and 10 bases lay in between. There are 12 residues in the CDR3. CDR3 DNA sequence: TGTGCCAGCAGCACAGTAAGATATGGCTACACCTTC. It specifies CASSTVRYGYTF.

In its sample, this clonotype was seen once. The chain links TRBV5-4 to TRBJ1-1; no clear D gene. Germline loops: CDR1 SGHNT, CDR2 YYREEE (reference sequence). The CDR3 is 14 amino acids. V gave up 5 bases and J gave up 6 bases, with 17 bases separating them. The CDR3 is CASRLPGSLSEAFF. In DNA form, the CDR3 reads TGTGCCAGCAGACTACCAGGCTCCCTCTCTGAAGCTTTCTTT.

The CDR3 reads CASSQSGTGSYEQYF. In DNA, the CDR3 is TGCGCCAGCAGCCAATCCGGGACAGGGTCCTACGAGCAGTACTTC. The chain has TRBV5-1 and TRBJ2-7; 9 bases are a match to TRBD1. Germline CDR1 reads SGHRS; CDR2 reads YFSETQ. The CDR3 consists of 15 residues. Trimming took 4 bases from V and 1 from J; bases not matched to a gene: 6.

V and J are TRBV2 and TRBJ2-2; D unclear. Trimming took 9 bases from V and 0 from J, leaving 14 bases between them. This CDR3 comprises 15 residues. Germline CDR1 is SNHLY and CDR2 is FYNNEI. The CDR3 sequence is CASQLAAANTGELFF. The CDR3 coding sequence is TGTGCCAGTCAATTAGCAGCTGCGAACACCGGGGAGCTGTTTTTT.

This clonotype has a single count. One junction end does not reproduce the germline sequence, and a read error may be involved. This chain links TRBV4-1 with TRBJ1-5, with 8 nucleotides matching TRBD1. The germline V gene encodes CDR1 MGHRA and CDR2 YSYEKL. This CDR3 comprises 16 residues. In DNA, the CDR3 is TGCGCCAGCAGCCAAGGCCCTCAGGGGGCACGGCAGCTCCAGCATTTT. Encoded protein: CASSQGPQGARQLQHF.

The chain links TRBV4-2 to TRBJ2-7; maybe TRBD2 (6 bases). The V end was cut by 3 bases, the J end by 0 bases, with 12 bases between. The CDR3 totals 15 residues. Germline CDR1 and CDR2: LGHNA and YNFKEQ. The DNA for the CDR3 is TGTGCCAGCAGCCAGGGGAGACTAGTCTCCTACGAGCAGTACTTC. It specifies CASSQGRLVSYEQYF.

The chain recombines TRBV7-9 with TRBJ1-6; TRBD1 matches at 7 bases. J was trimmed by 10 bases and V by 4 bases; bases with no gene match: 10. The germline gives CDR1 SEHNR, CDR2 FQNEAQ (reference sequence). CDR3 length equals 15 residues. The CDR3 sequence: CASSSATGSGSPLHF. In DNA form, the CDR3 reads TGTGCCAGCAGCTCGGCGACAGGGTCTGGGTCACCCCTCCACTTT.

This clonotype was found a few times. CDR3 sequence (DNA): TGTGCCAGCAGCTTATCTAGCAATCAGCCCCAGCATTTT. Translating gives CASSLSSNQPQHF. This chain links TRBV19 with TRBJ1-5; D uncertain. Trimming shortened V by 9 bases and J by 0 bases, and 9 bases separated the two germline ends. The CDR3 totals 13 residues. CDR1 LNHDA and CDR2 SQIVND come from the germline V gene (reference sequence).

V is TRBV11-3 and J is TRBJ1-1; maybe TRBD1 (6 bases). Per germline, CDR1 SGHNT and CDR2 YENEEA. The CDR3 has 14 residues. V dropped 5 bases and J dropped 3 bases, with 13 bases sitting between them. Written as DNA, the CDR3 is TGTGCCAGCAGCAAACAGGGCCAGGACACTGAAGCTTTCTTT. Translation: CASSKQGQDTEAFF.

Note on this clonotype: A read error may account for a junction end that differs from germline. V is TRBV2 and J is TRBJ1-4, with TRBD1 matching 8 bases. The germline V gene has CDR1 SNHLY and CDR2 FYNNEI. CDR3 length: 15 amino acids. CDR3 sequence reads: CASSEGGTGDEKLFF. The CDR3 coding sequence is TGCGCCAGCAGTGAAGGCGGGACAGGAGATGAAAAACTGTTTTTT.

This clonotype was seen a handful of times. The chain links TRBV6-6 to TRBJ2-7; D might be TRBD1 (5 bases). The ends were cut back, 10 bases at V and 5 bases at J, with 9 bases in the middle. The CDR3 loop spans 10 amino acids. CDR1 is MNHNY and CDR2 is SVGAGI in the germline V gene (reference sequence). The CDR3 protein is CATATDEQYF. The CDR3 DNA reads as TGTGCCACCGCGACAGACGAGCAGTACTTC.

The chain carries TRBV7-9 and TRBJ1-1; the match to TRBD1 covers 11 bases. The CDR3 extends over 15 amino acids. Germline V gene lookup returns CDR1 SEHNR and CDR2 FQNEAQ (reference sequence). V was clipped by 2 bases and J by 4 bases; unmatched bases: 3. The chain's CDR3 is CASSLFGTGGTEAFF. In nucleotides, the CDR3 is TGTGCCAGCAGCTTATTCGGGACAGGGGGCACTGAAGCTTTCTTT.

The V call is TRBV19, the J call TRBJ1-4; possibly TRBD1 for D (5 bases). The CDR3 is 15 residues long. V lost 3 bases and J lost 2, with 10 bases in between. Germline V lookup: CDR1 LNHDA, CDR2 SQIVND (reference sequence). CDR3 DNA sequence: TGTGCCAGTAGTATCGTGAAGGGGACTAATGAAAAACTGTTTTTT. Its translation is CASSIVKGTNEKLFF.